This TCR beta chain was observed in a study of regulatory T cells in long-lasting Graves disease. Time point given: newly diagnosed GD, antithyroid drugs for less than 3 months. The authors made the TCR library using RNA they extracted from PBMCs. V lost 7 bases and J lost 1; bases outside the gene matches: 12. The CDR3 extends over 16 amino acids. Germline lookup yields CDR1 SEHNR and CDR2 FQNEAQ (reference sequence). CDR3-region Arm-PCR and iRepertoire HTBI primers produced the TCR beta libraries. TCRdb processed the multiplex PCR reads anew with MiXCR; each CDR3 protein has one entry. The repertoire consists of some 400,000 distinct CDR3 sequences, with 15% occurring once and the leading ten covering roughly a sixth. This same sample was also part of a study on T cells in Graves' hyperthyroidism and ophthalmopathy. Per that study: Blood held most thyroid clonotypes expanded above 0.001 frequency.

The source was peripheral blood mononuclear cells (PBMCs), collected at new diagnosis, from a patient treated with antithyroid drugs. The V and J genes are TRBV7-9 and TRBJ1-2; the match to TRBD1 covers 7 bases. This TCR was sampled from a woman in her twenties or thirties with Graves disease. This CDR3 reads CASTGGRAELNYGYTF. The CDR3 coding sequence is TGTGCCAGCACAGGGGGGCGGGCTGAACTTAACTATGGCTACACCTTC.